A selection of T cell receptor beta chains follows, all from one sample in a study of cytomegalovirus exposure and HLA in healthy donors. Libraries were prepared by immunoSEQ multiplex PCR; TCRdb keeps only in-frame clonotypes and omits some of them. There are around 100,000 clones in the sample; 65% to 80% occur only once, and 4.8% lies in the top ten. The sample consisted of PBMCs. The receptor set was obtained from a man aged 25-45 years in good health and CMV-seropositive. CDR3s include the opening cysteine and the closing phenylalanine or tryptophan. D genes are given only for firm matches. Some rows mark clone size as missing; the rest say once, few, many or name a class of expanded clone.

abundance | j_gene | v_gene | d_gene | CDR3aa | CDR3nt
. | TRBJ2-5 | TRBV29-1 | TRBD2 | CSVEGTSGSKETQYF | TGCAGCGTTGAAGGGACTAGCGGTAGTAAAGAGACCCAGTACTTC
. | TRBJ2-1 | TRBV9 | . | CASSALGGSYNEQFF | TGTGCCAGCAGCGCCCTGGGGGGAAGTTACAATGAGCAGTTCTTC
. | TRBJ1-2 | TRBV5-6 | . | CASSPGCGYTF | TGTGCCAGCAGCCCGGGGTGTGGCTACACCTTC
once | TRBJ1-1 | TRBV7-9 | TRBD1 | CASSVTGGRITEAFF | TGTGCCAGCAGCGTGACAGGGGGCAGGATCACTGAAGCTTTCTTT
. | TRBJ1-2 | TRBV5-4 | TRBD1 | CASHGQGSGYTF | TGTGCCAGCCACGGACAGGGATCGGGCTACACCTTC
. | TRBJ2-3 | TRBV7-6 | TRBD2 | CASSLRSRGLAGGLTDTQYF | TGTGCCAGCAGCCTAAGGTCGCGTGGACTAGCGGGGGGGCTGACAGATACGCAGTATTTT
. | TRBJ2-7 | TRBV19 | . | CASSIMVGGYEQYF | TGTGCCAGTAGTATAATGGTCGGCGGATACGAGCAGTACTTC
. | TRBJ2-7 | TRBV25-1 | TRBD1 | CASSETGTGYYEQYF | TGTGCCAGCAGTGAGACCGGGACAGGGTACTACGAGCAGTACTTC
. | TRBJ1-5 | TRBV6-5 | . | CASSYGPAGGNQPQHF | TGTGCCAGCAGTTATGGACCGGCGGGGGGTAATCAGCCCCAGCATTTT
. | TRBJ2-2 | TRBV5-1 | TRBD1 | CASSFRQGGNTGELFF | TGCGCCAGCAGCTTCCGACAGGGGGGGAACACCGGGGAGCTGTTTTTT
. | TRBJ1-1 | TRBV6-1 | . | CASSDAGALRGTEAFF | TGTGCCAGCAGTGATGCAGGGGCACTAAGGGGTACTGAAGCTTTCTTT
. | TRBJ1-2 | TRBV19 | . | CASSIYIGDGYTF | TGTGCCAGTAGTATTTATATAGGGGATGGCTACACCTTC
. | TRBJ2-3 | TRBV5-1 | . | CASSPGERATDTQYF | TGCGCCAGCAGCCCTGGCGAGCGGGCCACAGATACGCAGTATTTT
. | TRBJ1-2 | TRBV6-1 | TRBD1 | CASSEAGTATSRYTF | TGTGCCAGCAGTGAAGCCGGGACAGCGACTTCGCGCTACACCTTC
few | TRBJ1-1 | TRBV6-1 | TRBD1 | CASSSGTGGTEAFF | TGTGCCAGCAGTTCGGGGACAGGGGGCACTGAAGCTTTCTTT
. | TRBJ1-1 | TRBV4-1 | TRBD1 | CASSQKTGTVDTEAFF | TGCGCCAGCAGCCAGAAAACCGGGACAGTTGACACTGAAGCTTTCTTT
few | TRBJ2-7 | TRBV7-3 | TRBD1 | CASSLRDRGYEQYF | TGTGCCAGCAGCTTAAGGGACAGGGGGTACGAGCAGTACTTC
. | TRBJ1-6 | TRBV19 | . | CASSIWTAGDSPLHF | TGTGCCAGTAGTATTTGGACGGCGGGTGATTCACCCCTCCACTTT
. | TRBJ2-5 | TRBV12-5 | . | CASGPSGDETQYF | TGTGCTAGTGGTCCCTCGGGGGATGAGACCCAGTACTTC
. | TRBJ2-7 | TRBV27 | TRBD2 | CASSPRTSGGPTRYEQYF | TGTGCCAGCAGTCCCAGGACTAGCGGGGGGCCGACCCGCTACGAGCAGTACTTC
. | TRBJ2-1 | TRBV5-1 | TRBD1 | CASSLGQGSYNEQFF | TGCGCCAGCAGCTTAGGACAGGGTTCCTACAATGAGCAGTTCTTC
. | TRBJ1-4 | TRBV18 | . | CASSQSQGTNEKLFF | TGTGCCAGCTCACAAAGTCAGGGAACTAATGAAAAACTGTTTTTT
. | TRBJ2-7 | TRBV28 | . | CASSFGRGPYEQYF | TGTGCCAGCAGTTTCGGTCGAGGTCCCTACGAGCAGTACTTC
. | TRBJ1-1 | TRBV4-1 | . | CASSQGGLGARNTEAFF | TGCGCCAGCAGCCAAGGAGGGTTGGGGGCACGGAACACTGAAGCTTTCTTT
few | TRBJ2-7 | TRBV4-2 | . | CASSQEWGHPKEQYF | TGTGCCAGCAGCCAAGAATGGGGACATCCCAAGGAGCAGTACTTC
once | TRBJ2-7 | TRBV7-2 | TRBD2 | CASSLEAGALPHEQYF | TGTGCCAGCAGCTTGGAAGCGGGGGCGCTTCCCCACGAGCAGTACTTC
. | TRBJ1-2 | TRBV6-5 | TRBD1 | CASSHRQGANYGYTF | TGTGCCAGCAGCCATAGACAGGGGGCTAACTATGGCTACACCTTC
. | TRBJ1-5 | TRBV6-1 | . | CASSEAGRNQPQHF | TGTGCCAGCAGTGAAGCAGGCAGGAATCAGCCCCAGCATTTT
. | TRBJ2-3 | TRBV5-1 | TRBD2 | CASYLGREGDTQYF | TGCGCCAGCTACCTGGGCAGGGAGGGAGATACGCAGTATTTT
. | TRBJ1-6 | TRBV7-9 | TRBD1 | CSSSWRTGGWNSPLHF | TGTTCCAGCAGCTGGAGGACAGGGGGATGGAATTCACCCCTCCACTTT
. | TRBJ2-2 | TRBV7-9 | . | CASTNPAGVITGELFF | TGTGCCAGCACCAACCCGGCAGGGGTGATCACCGGGGAGCTGTTTTTT
. | TRBJ1-3 | TRBV2 | . | CASSERRGGNTIYF | TGTGCCAGCAGTGAACGCAGGGGTGGAAACACCATATATTTT
. | TRBJ1-4 | TRBV30 | . | CAWGSGSGTNEKLFF | TGTGCCTGGGGGTCCGGGTCCGGGACTAATGAAAAACTGTTTTTT
few | TRBJ1-5 | TRBV28 | . | CASSQTRNQPQHF | TGTGCCAGCAGTCAAACCAGGAATCAGCCCCAGCATTTT
. | TRBJ2-7 | TRBV9 | . | CASSVGRDTHYEQYF | TGTGCCAGCAGCGTAGGTCGGGACACCCACTACGAGCAGTACTTC
. | TRBJ1-1 | TRBV5-1 | . | CASSLAGRDTEAFF | TGCGCCAGCAGCTTGGCGGGAAGGGACACTGAAGCTTTCTTT
. | TRBJ1-2 | TRBV6-1 | . | CASSATITGYGYTF | TGTGCCAGCAGCGCGACCATCACAGGGTATGGCTACACCTTC
. | TRBJ1-2 | TRBV28 | . | CASRGLGQAGYGYTF | TGTGCCAGCAGGGGTTTGGGGCAGGCCGGCTATGGCTACACCTTC
. | TRBJ1-2 | TRBV28 | . | CASSPTLGQNYGYPF | TGTGCCAGCAGTCCCACATTAGGACAAAACTATGGCTACCCCTTC
. | TRBJ2-1 | TRBV13 | . | CASSPGLREQFF | TGTGCCAGCAGCCCGGGACTGCGTGAGCAGTTCTTC
. | TRBJ2-7 | TRBV5-4 | . | CASSFSSTYEQYF | TGTGCCAGCAGCTTTTCCAGTACCTACGAGCAGTACTTC
few | TRBJ1-6 | TRBV10-2 | . | CASSEPQGRGSPLHF | TGCGCCAGCAGTGAGCCTCAGGGCCGTGGATCACCCCTCCACTTT
few | TRBJ1-1 | TRBV7-3 | . | CASSLGGPTEAFF | TGTGCCAGCAGCTTAGGAGGGCCCACTGAAGCTTTCTTT
. | TRBJ2-7 | TRBV4-3 | . | CASSKVRQGLHEQYF | TGCGCCAGCAGCAAGGTCCGGCAGGGCCTCCACGAGCAGTACTTC
. | TRBJ2-7 | TRBV7-2 | . | CASSFPGEFAEQYF | TGTGCCAGCAGCTTTCCAGGGGAGTTCGCCGAGCAGTACTTC
. | TRBJ1-1 | TRBV6-5 | TRBD1 | CASRGTGGFQAFF | TGTGCCAGCCGTGGGACAGGGGGCTTCCAAGCTTTCTTT
once | TRBJ2-2 | TRBV19 | TRBD1 | CASSRDRPTNTGELFF | TGTGCCAGTAGTCGGGACAGGCCGACGAACACCGGGGAGCTGTTTTTT
. | TRBJ1-5 | TRBV19 | TRBD1 | CASNHGTVLAQPQHF | TGTGCCAGTAACCACGGGACAGTGTTGGCCCAGCCCCAGCATTTT
. | TRBJ2-1 | TRBV10-2 | TRBD2 | CASREGGGGGNEQFF | TGCGCCAGCAGGGAGGGCGGGGGGGGAGGAAATGAGCAGTTCTTC
. | TRBJ2-3 | TRBV5-1 | TRBD1 | CASSLGQGISTDTQYF | TGCGCCAGCAGCTTGGGACAGGGAATTTCCACAGATACGCAGTATTTT
. | TRBJ2-4 | TRBV4-3 | TRBD2 | CASSQREAGGGSPAIQYF | TGCGCCAGCAGCCAAAGAGAAGCGGGGGGGGGATCCCCTGCCATTCAGTACTTC
few | TRBJ1-2 | TRBV7-9 | TRBD1 | CASSAYSGGWGYGYTF | TGTGCCAGCAGCGCCTACTCAGGGGGCTGGGGCTATGGCTACACCTTC
. | TRBJ2-3 | TRBV19 | . | CASNTGKFDTQYF | TGTGCCAGTAATACAGGGAAATTTGATACGCAGTATTTT
. | TRBJ1-6 | TRBV6-5 | . | CASSTRPYNSPLHF | TGTGCCAGCAGTACGAGGCCCTATAATTCACCCCTCCACTTT
. | TRBJ2-7 | TRBV19 | TRBD1 | CASSIYGQGPYEQYF | TGTGCCAGTAGTATTTATGGACAGGGGCCCTACGAGCAGTACTTC